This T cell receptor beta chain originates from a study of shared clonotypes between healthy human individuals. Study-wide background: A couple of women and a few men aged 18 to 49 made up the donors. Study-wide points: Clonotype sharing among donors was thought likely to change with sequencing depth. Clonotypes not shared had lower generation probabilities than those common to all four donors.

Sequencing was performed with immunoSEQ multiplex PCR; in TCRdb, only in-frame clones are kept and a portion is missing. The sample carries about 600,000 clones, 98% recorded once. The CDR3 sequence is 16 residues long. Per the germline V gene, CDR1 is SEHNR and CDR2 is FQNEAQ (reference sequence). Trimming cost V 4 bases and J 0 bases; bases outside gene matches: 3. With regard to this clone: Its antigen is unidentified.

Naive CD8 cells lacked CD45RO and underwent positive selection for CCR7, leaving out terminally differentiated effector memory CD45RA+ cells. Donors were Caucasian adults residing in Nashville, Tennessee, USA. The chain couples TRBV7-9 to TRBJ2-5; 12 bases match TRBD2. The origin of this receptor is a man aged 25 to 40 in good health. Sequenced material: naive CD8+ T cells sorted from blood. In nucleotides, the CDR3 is TGTGCCAGCAGCTCACTAGCGGGAGGCTACCAAGAGACCCAGTACTTC. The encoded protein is CASSSLAGGYQETQYF.